The T cell receptor beta chain under discussion was sequenced for a study of CD8 T cells in ankylosing spondylitis. Trimming removed 6 bases at V and 3 bases at J, with 11 bases between. The CDR3 runs to 13 residues. Libraries for TCR beta were made by quantitative 5'-RACE with molecular barcodes. TCRdb analysed the 5' RACE reads with MiXCR anew, one entry per CDR3 protein. The sample gives about 750,000 distinct CDR3 sequences, roughly 20% of which show up once; under 20% is in the top ten. Regarding this clonotype: Its antigen remains unknown.

Regarding the study as a whole: A number of the motif variants had already been described in reactive arthritis synovial fluid and blood. Apparently characteristic of ankylosing spondylitis blood was a TCR beta motif (fewer than 10 highly homologous variants). Significantly higher representation of disease-linked clones was reported for matched ankylosing spondylitis synovial fluid. A CD8+ phenotype characterized the disease-linked clones, which were relatively rare in peripheral blood.

The V and J genes are TRBV12-3 or TRBV12-4 and TRBJ1-2, with D tentatively TRBD1 (6 bases). This receptor was obtained from a male donor with ankylosing spondylitis. Sequencing input: blood, either unsorted or a sorted T cell fraction (not recorded which). CDR3 sequence reads: CASSWAGDYGYTF. For the CDR3, the DNA is TGTGCCAGCAGCTGGGCAGGGGACTATGGCTACACCTTC.